There are many counts of the clone carrying this T cell receptor beta chain. Its antigen is not known. The sample originates from a study of T-cell memory formation after mild COVID-19. Study conclusions and caveats: The authors left the SARS-CoV-2 specificity of second-wave clones peaking on day 37 unconfirmed.

This CDR3 is 15 amino acids long. V lost 4 bases to trimming and J lost 4 bases, with 14 bases between them. Germline V gene lookup returns CDR1 SGHRS and CDR2 YFSETQ. Each CDR3 protein is one row after TCRdb ran MiXCR on the 5' RACE reads. The sample contains fewer than 150,000 distinct CDR3 sequences, about 6% of which appear only once. Material: PBMCs or a T cell subset sorted from them (not recorded which). V gene TRBV5-1 combines with J gene TRBJ2-2; D is perhaps TRBD2 (6 bases). The TCR was taken from an adult woman who had mild COVID-19 (a few samples of this study predate the infection). Cell type and time point are not known. Written as DNA, the CDR3 is TGCGCCAGCAGCACCCAGGCGGGAACCACCGGGGAGCTGTTTTTT. It translates to CASSTQAGTTGELFF.